This T cell receptor beta chain was documented in a study of CD8+ T cells in alopecia areata. RNA extraction was followed by reverse transcription into cDNA, which acted as the sequencing template. The table came from immunoSEQ multiplex PCR; TCRdb's copy has only in-frame clones and leaves some out. Among 100,000 to 120,000 clones listed, roughly 60% were seen once. Findings and limits, study-wide: Lesional scalp, especially alopecia totalis/universalis, showed higher clonality than normal scalp. Clarity of TCR sharing across patients fell short of that in mice, possibly HLA-related. Scalp samples also yield sequences from resident alphabeta T cells of normal skin.

This clone turned up a few times. What it binds is not known. Both CD4+ and CD8+ T cells were separated by sorting PBMCs. Germline loops: CDR1 LGHNA, CDR2 YNFKEQ. The CDR3 totals 16 residues. V shed 0 bases and J shed 7 bases, with 16 bases lying between them. The sequenced sample was CD8+ T cells sorted from blood. This rearrangement joins TRBV4-2 to TRBJ2-4, with TRBD2 as a possible D gene (5 bases). This receptor was taken from a human donor in good health. CDR3 coding DNA: TGTGCCAGCAGCCAAGATCGGCGGCCCACGGGGAACATTCAGTACTTC. This codes for CASSQDRRPTGNIQYF.